These 26 T cell receptor beta chains originate from one sample sequenced in a study of blood T cell repertoires in COVID-19. TCRdb keeps only in-frame clones here, not all; method: immunoSEQ multiplex PCR. The sample comprises roughly 80,000 clones, 86% of which are singletons, and over 15% rests with the top ten. Sequences were obtained from peripheral blood. The receptors shown here come from a man older than 75 in a cohort sampled during active COVID-19.

This chain links TRBV19 with TRBJ2-7; D is possibly TRBD2 (6 bases). The CDR3 sequence is 13 residues long. CDR1 and CDR2 (germline): LNHDA, SQIVND (reference sequence). Deletions cut 1 base from V and 8 bases from J, with 12 bases between. This CDR3 reads CASSIVEGIQQYF. The DNA for the CDR3 is TGTGCCAGTAGTATAGTGGAGGGGATTCAGCAGTACTTC.

This sequence joins TRBV7-2 and TRBJ2-1, with 11 bases matching TRBD2. The germline V gene has CDR1 SGHTA and CDR2 FQGNSA. J was trimmed by 3 bases and V by 3 bases; bases with no gene match: 4. The CDR3 contains 16 residues. The CDR3 DNA follows: TGTGCCAGCAGCTTCACCGGGACTAGCGGCTACAATGAGCAGTTCTTC. Its protein is CASSFTGTSGYNEQFF.

The chain couples TRBV5-1 to TRBJ2-1, with TRBD2 as a possible D gene (6 bases). V gave up 10 bases and J gave up 9 bases, with 14 bases separating them. The CDR3 is made up of 11 amino acids. Germline assignment: CDR1 SGHRS and CDR2 YFSETQ. CDR3 nucleotide sequence: TGCGCCCCCCCTCGGGGGACTGAGCAGTTCTTC. Protein: CAPPRGTEQFF.

This clone appeared a few times. The chain links TRBV5-5 to TRBJ1-1; TRBD1 matches 7 bases. CDR3 length equals 15 residues. V gave up 0 bases and J gave up 1 base; unmatched junction bases: 3. From germline, CDR1 is SGHKS and CDR2 YYEKEE (reference sequence). CDR3 sequence: CASSLEGAWNTEAFF. CDR3 DNA sequence: TGTGCCAGCAGCTTGGAGGGGGCCTGGAACACTGAAGCTTTCTTT.

This chain connects TRBV6-6 to TRBJ1-6; TRBD1 matches 10 bases. This CDR3 spans 15 amino acids. V was pared by 1 base and J by 8 bases, with 2 bases of the junction left unmatched. Germline-derived CDR1 and CDR2 are MNHNY and SVGAGI (reference sequence). DNA of the CDR3: TGTGCCAGCAGTTACTTGGACAGGGGGGATTCACCCCTCCACTTT. Protein: CASSYLDRGDSPLHF.

CDR3 residues: CASTLLGRGTEAFF. For the CDR3, the DNA is TGTGCCAGCACCCTTCTAGGGCGGGGCACTGAAGCTTTCTTT. The chain uses TRBV11-2 and TRBJ1-1; D is ambiguous. This CDR3 contains 14 residues. CDR1 SGHAT and CDR2 FQNNGV come from the germline V gene. Trimming pared 7 bases from V and 4 bases from J, leaving 16 bases between.

In its sample, this clone was seen a few times. The chain employs TRBV12-3 or TRBV12-4 and TRBJ2-1; D is undetermined. This CDR3 is 13 amino acids long. V lost 6 bases, J lost 0 bases, and 6 bases lay in between. The CDR3, as DNA: TGTGCCAGCAGGGCTGACTCCTACAATGAGCAGTTCTTC. Translated: CASRADSYNEQFF.

This chain uses TRBV12-3 or TRBV12-4 with TRBJ2-4; TRBD1 agrees at 7 bases. The CDR3 sequence is 13 residues long. Germline trimming cut 5 bases from V and 15 bases from J; bases unmatched to any gene: 13. CDR3 in DNA: TGTGCCAGCAGTCCAATGGACAGGACGCTTCTGTACTTC. Its translation: CASSPMDRTLLYF.

This rearrangement joins TRBV18 to TRBJ1-1; D not certain. Trimming cost V 6 bases and J 0 bases, with 20 bases left between them. The CDR3 is 17 amino acids. Germline V lookup: CDR1 KGHSH, CDR2 LQKENI. The CDR3 reads CASSPTALLSMNTEAFF. The CDR3 DNA is TGTGCCAGCTCCCCAACCGCTTTACTAAGTATGAACACTGAAGCTTTCTTT.

The chain couples TRBV24-1 to TRBJ2-1, with 9 nucleotides matching TRBD1. This CDR3 region has 20 residues. Looked up from germline, CDR1 is KGHDR and CDR2 is SFDVKD. V shed 4 bases, J shed 0 bases, and the junction held 15 bases outside the gene matches. The CDR3 nucleotides are TGTGCCACCAGTGACGTGGTCGGAGGGTCGGACAGGGGCTCCTACAATGAGCAGTTCTTC. Its translation is CATSDVVGGSDRGSYNEQFF.

V usage is TRBV28 and J usage is TRBJ1-1; possible D gene TRBD1, 6 bases. This CDR3 is built from 16 residues. Trimming cost V 6 bases and J 0 bases, with 17 bases left between them. The germline V gene encodes CDR1 MDHEN and CDR2 SYDVKM. The CDR3 region is CASRRGTIVMNTEAFF. The DNA for the CDR3 is TGTGCCAGCAGGAGAGGGACAATCGTTATGAACACTGAAGCTTTCTTT.

The chain uses TRBV12-5 and TRBJ2-1, with D unclear. Germline V CDR1 and CDR2: LGHNT, FRNRAP. This CDR3 spans 12 amino acids. The ends were cut back, 2 bases at V and 10 bases at J, with 9 bases in the middle. The CDR3 protein is CASGLSLREQFF. The CDR3 region has the DNA TGTGCTAGTGGTTTGTCCCTACGCGAGCAGTTCTTC. Full variable domain (outside the CDR3, taken from reference TRBV12-5 and TRBJ2-1): DARVTQTPRHKVTEMGQEVTMRCQPILGHNTVFWYRQTMMQGLELLAYFRNRAPLDDSGMPKDRFSAEMPDATLATLKIQPSEPRDSAVYFCASGLSLREQFFGPGTRLTVL.

This clone is a singleton in its sample. This chain connects TRBV7-9 to TRBJ2-2; TRBD2 matches at 12 bases. The CDR3 is made up of 17 amino acids. The V segment lost 4 bases and the J segment 2 bases; nucleotides outside the gene matches: 5. Germline lookup yields CDR1 SEHNR and CDR2 FQNEAQ (reference sequence). The CDR3 is CASSSPGLAGNTGELFF. In DNA, the CDR3 is TGTGCCAGCAGCTCACCCGGACTAGCGGGAAACACCGGGGAGCTGTTTTTT.

The genes are TRBV28 and TRBJ1-2; no clear D gene. Trimming took off 2 bases at V and 0 bases at J, with 4 bases between the two ends. The germline V gene has CDR1 MDHEN and CDR2 SYDVKM. The CDR3 has 13 residues. For the CDR3, the DNA is TGTGCCAGCAGTTTAGTCGCTAACTATGGCTACACCTTC. Translating it yields CASSLVANYGYTF.

The rearrangement uses TRBV5-6 and TRBJ1-5, with no clear D. Germline CDR1 and CDR2: SGHDT and YYEEEE. This CDR3 spans 12 amino acids. Trimming pared 3 bases from V and 3 bases from J, leaving 4 bases between. The CDR3 nucleotides read TGTGCCAGCAGCTCGTTCAATCAGCCCCAGCATTTT. Translated: CASSSFNQPQHF.

The chain combines TRBV5-1 with TRBJ2-5, with D possibly TRBD2 on 5 matching bases. Germline V gives CDR1 SGHRS, CDR2 YFSETQ. The V and J ends lost 4 bases and 5 bases respectively, with 12 bases between them. The CDR3 extends over 13 amino acids. The CDR3 nucleotides are TGCGCCAGCAGCCCGGGGTCGGTGGAGACCCAGTACTTC. Encoded protein: CASSPGSVETQYF.

J is TRBJ2-3 and V is TRBV7-2; the D gene is possibly TRBD2 (6 bases). V shed 1 base and J shed 8 bases, with 13 bases lying between them. Germline loops: CDR1 SGHTA, CDR2 FQGNSA. The CDR3 has 14 residues. CDR3 sequence (DNA): TGTGCCAGCAGCTTAGAGGTTGCGGGGCGTACGCAGTATTTT. As protein: CASSLEVAGRTQYF.

This clone was picked up a small number of times. V is TRBV6-5 and J is TRBJ1-3, with a possible D match to TRBD1 (6 bases). The CDR3 is 15 amino acids. V was pared by 4 bases and J by 4 bases, with 14 bases between. Germline V gene lookup returns CDR1 MNHEY and CDR2 SVGAGI. The CDR3: CASSLNWGRGNTIYF. CDR3 coding DNA: TGTGCCAGCAGTTTAAATTGGGGGCGAGGAAACACCATATATTTT.

The chain joins TRBV27 to TRBJ1-1, with TRBD1 identical over 10 bases. V lost 8 bases, J lost 6 bases, and 3 bases stayed unmatched. The germline gives CDR1 MNHEY, CDR2 SMNVEV (reference sequence). This CDR3 has 12 amino acids. CDR3 in DNA: TGTGCCAGCGGGACAGGGGCCCCTGAAGCTTTCTTT. Translating gives CASGTGAPEAFF.

The J gene is TRBJ2-1, the V gene TRBV9; 9 bases line up with TRBD2. V shed 5 bases and J 6 bases; nucleotides not matched to a gene: 9. Looked up from germline, CDR1 is SGDLS and CDR2 is YYNGEE. CDR3 size: 15 residues. The CDR3 DNA is TGTGCCAGCAGTCTTCGCGGGGGGGCGGGCAATGAGCAGTTCTTC. This codes for CASSLRGGAGNEQFF. Supplemented by reference TRBV9 and TRBJ2-1, the full variable domain reads DSGVTQTPKHLITATGQRVTLRCSPRSGDLSVYWYQQSLDQGLQFLIQYYNGEERAKGNILERFSAQQFPDLHSELNLSSLELGDSALYFCASSLRGGAGNEQFFGPGTRLTVL.

The chain links TRBV7-2 to TRBJ2-5; weak D call: TRBD1 (6 bases). The V gene lost 4 bases and the J gene lost 5 bases, with 11 bases spanning the gap. CDR1 and CDR2 from the germline V gene are SGHTA and FQGNSA. The length of the CDR3 is 13 residues. The CDR3 sequence is CASSWGLRETQYF. CDR3 bases: TGTGCCAGCAGCTGGGGGCTCAGGGAGACCCAGTACTTC.

This clone has more than one count but fewer than ten. The chain recombines TRBV9 with TRBJ2-5, with 8 bases lining up with TRBD2. There are 15 residues in the CDR3. V gave up 4 bases and J gave up 5 bases; unmatched junction bases: 10. The germline V gene has CDR1 SGDLS and CDR2 YYNGEE. CDR3 residues: CASSPRGGLWETQYF. The CDR3 region has the DNA TGTGCCAGCAGCCCCCGGGGGGGCCTTTGGGAGACCCAGTACTTC. Full variable domain (remainder filled in from reference TRBV9 and TRBJ2-5): DSGVTQTPKHLITATGQRVTLRCSPRSGDLSVYWYQQSLDQGLQFLIQYYNGEERAKGNILERFSAQQFPDLHSELNLSSLELGDSALYFCASSPRGGLWETQYFGPGTRLLVL.

The chain carries TRBV15 and TRBJ1-1; D ambiguous. The V end lost 1 base, the J end lost 5 bases, and 17 bases lay between the germline ends. The germline V gene has CDR1 LNHNV and CDR2 YYDKDF (reference sequence). This CDR3 region has 16 residues. The CDR3 loop reads CATSRVAGPPGTEAFF. Here the CDR3 DNA reads TGTGCCACCAGCAGAGTTGCAGGCCCCCCGGGGACTGAAGCTTTCTTT.

The genes are TRBV11-2 and TRBJ2-3; D not certain. Germline assignment: CDR1 SGHAT and CDR2 FQNNGV. Trimming took 3 bases from V and 0 from J, leaving 7 bases between them. The CDR3 totals 14 residues. DNA of the CDR3: TGTGCCAGCAGCTTCGGCAGGAGCACAGATACGCAGTATTTT. Translation: CASSFGRSTDTQYF.

Note on this clone: A read error may account for a junction end that differs from germline. The CDR3 bases are TGTGCCAGCAGTTACGGGAACAGGGGTCGCTTC. It translates to CASSYGNRGRF. The chain uses TRBV27 and TRBJ1-2; 7 positions agree with TRBD1. Germline V gives CDR1 MNHEY, CDR2 SMNVEV (reference sequence). The CDR3 is 11 residues long.

The rearrangement links TRBV2 to TRBJ1-4; D is unclear. V shed 7 bases and J shed 5 bases, with 11 bases lying between them. Germline V lookup: CDR1 SNHLY, CDR2 FYNNEI. This CDR3 has 13 amino acids. The CDR3, as DNA: TGTGCCAGCACCTACTTGCACAATGAAAAACTGTTTTTT. Translated, it gives CASTYLHNEKLFF.